Below, one T cell receptor (beta chain) is given with its context. In germline, CDR1 is MNHEY, CDR2 SVGAGI. V dropped 6 bases and J dropped 9; count of bases not matched to a gene: 8. The CDR3 runs 15 residues. Each subset's genomic DNA was split evenly across several immunoSEQ plates. Assay: immunoSEQ multiplex PCR; the TCRdb copy retains only in-frame clones and omits some. This sample has approximately 2.5 million clones, with around 90% found just once. This specimen comes from a study of shared clonotypes between healthy human individuals. The chain recombines TRBV6-5 with TRBJ1-6; the match to TRBD1 covers 10 bases. Sequenced material: naive CD4+ T cells sorted from blood. Stated subset: CD45RA+ positively selected. The TCR was taken from a man younger than 30 in good health. CDR3: CASRPQTGGGSPLHF. CDR3 bases: TGTGCCAGCAGACCGCAGACAGGGGGCGGTTCACCCCTCCACTTT.